Below are 20 T cell receptor beta chains sequenced from a single sample in a study of control samples from healthy donors and cancer patients. The protocol was immunoSEQ multiplex PCR, while the TCRdb copy is restricted to in-frame clones and leaves out a portion. This table holds roughly 49,000 clones, 90% to 95% found once. The sequenced sample was PBMCs. The receptors shown here come from a man aged 25-45 years with colorectal cancer.

The chain has TRBV7-6 and TRBJ2-5; no firm D call. Germline V gene sequence: CDR1 SGHVS, CDR2 FNYEAQ. The germline V and J ends were trimmed by 2 bases and 5 bases, with 15 bases remaining between them. The CDR3 has 15 residues. The DNA of the CDR3 is TGTGCCAGCAGCTTAAGTGGGTCCATGGCCGAGACCCAGTACTTC. This codes for CASSLSGSMAETQYF.

This chain links TRBV11-3 with TRBJ2-1, with 9 bases fitting TRBD1. The V segment lost 5 bases and the J segment 7 bases; nucleotides outside the gene matches: 24. Germline V CDR1 and CDR2: SGHNT, YENEEA. The CDR3 is made up of 20 amino acids. The DNA for the CDR3 is TGTGCCAGCAGCGAAAGACCGCCCGCGGGACAGGGTGCGAGGCTGAATGAGCAGTTCTTC. Encoded protein: CASSERPPAGQGARLNEQFF.

This chain links TRBV12-3 or TRBV12-4 with TRBJ1-5; D not resolved. V gave up 0 bases and J gave up 7 bases, with 7 bases separating them. This CDR3 spans 13 amino acids. The CDR3 reads CASSLALGQPQHF. The DNA of the CDR3 is TGTGCCAGCAGTTTAGCTTTAGGGCAGCCCCAGCATTTT.

The V and J genes are TRBV15 and TRBJ2-7; the D gene is possibly TRBD2 (5 bases). Germline-derived CDR1 and CDR2 are LNHNV and YYDKDF (reference sequence). The CDR3 extends over 18 amino acids. V was pared by 0 bases and J by 2 bases, with 20 bases between. CDR3 sequence reads: CATSRDQVEASRAYEQYV. CDR3 bases: TGTGCCACCAGCAGAGATCAGGTAGAGGCCTCGCGGGCCTACGAGCAGTACGTC.

This chain uses TRBV2 with TRBJ1-6; D is unclear. This CDR3 is 14 amino acids long. The germline V and J ends were trimmed by 2 bases and 9 bases, with 11 bases remaining between them. Germline CDR1 SNHLY, CDR2 FYNNEI. The CDR3 bases are TGTGCCAGCAGTGAAAACCGCGGGAGTTCACCCCTCCACTTT. The encoded protein is CASSENRGSSPLHF.

This chain uses TRBV24-1 with TRBJ2-2; 7 nucleotides match TRBD1. This CDR3 is built from 15 residues. Germline CDR1 KGHDR, CDR2 SFDVKD. Trimming at V came to 5 bases and at J to 5 bases, leaving 7 bases not matched to a gene. CDR3 nucleotide sequence: TGTGCCACCAGTGCCAGGGGGTTATCGACCGGGGAGCTGTTTTTT. This gives the protein CATSARGLSTGELFF.

This chain uses TRBV7-9 with TRBJ2-1; TRBD1 is a possible D gene (7 bases). Looked up from germline, CDR1 is SEHNR and CDR2 is FQNEAQ (reference sequence). Trimming removed 7 bases at V and 0 bases at J, with 34 bases between. The CDR3 consists of 22 residues. CDR3 sequence (DNA): TGTGCCAGCACCCTTAATCAGGGGGAGGTCAATCCCAATCGGGGCTCCTACAATGAGCAGTTCTTC. It specifies CASTLNQGEVNPNRGSYNEQFF.

This clone came up once. The chain carries TRBV7-2 and TRBJ2-5; D is tentatively TRBD1 or TRBD2 (6 bases each). The V end lost 5 bases, the J end lost 4 bases, and 23 bases lay between the germline ends. Looked up from germline, CDR1 is SGHTA and CDR2 is FQGNSA. The CDR3 totals 17 residues. The DNA of the CDR3 is TGTGCCAGCAGCGAGGGGGAAGGGGGGCTTCGTTCAGAGACCCAGTACTTC. Its translation is CASSEGEGGLRSETQYF.

The chain recombines TRBV10-1 with TRBJ2-7; 7 bases align to TRBD1. V was pared by 5 bases and J by 3 bases, with 10 bases of the junction left unmatched. Germline values: CDR1 WNHNN, CDR2 SYGVQD (reference sequence). The CDR3 runs to 15 residues. CDR3 DNA sequence: TGCGCCAGCAGTCCTGGACGGGACAGCTACTACGAGCAGTACTTC. It yields the protein CASSPGRDSYYEQYF.

This chain links TRBV18 with TRBJ1-2; no definite D call. Germline-derived CDR1 and CDR2 are KGHSH and LQKENI. V lost 6 bases to trimming and J lost 6 bases, with 14 bases between them. The CDR3 consists of 13 residues. The CDR3 reads CASSPEMRNGYTF. CDR3 DNA sequence: TGTGCCAGCTCCCCCGAGATGAGGAATGGCTACACCTTC.

J is TRBJ1-5 and V is TRBV4-1, with D possibly matching TRBD1 (6 bases). Germline lookup yields CDR1 MGHRA and CDR2 YSYEKL. The CDR3 extends over 15 amino acids. Trimming took 1 base from V and 2 from J, leaving 9 bases between them. DNA for the CDR3: TGCGCCAGCAGCCAAGGGACAGTCGGCAATCAGCCCCAGCATTTT. It yields the protein CASSQGTVGNQPQHF.

The V and J genes are TRBV5-1 and TRBJ2-2; D call uncertain. The CDR3 length is 15 residues. Trimming left V 0 bases short and J 2 bases short, with 8 bases between. From germline, CDR1 is SGHRS and CDR2 YFSETQ. For the CDR3, the DNA is TGCGCCAGCAGCTTGGGGAGCCTAAACACCGGGGAGCTGTTTTTT. Protein product: CASSLGSLNTGELFF. Drawing the rest from reference TRBV5-1 and TRBJ2-2, the complete variable domain is KAGVTQTPRYLIKTRGQQVTLSCSPISGHRSVSWYQQTPGQGLQFLFEYFSETQRNKGNFPGRFSGRQFSNSRSEMNVSTLELGDSALYLCASSLGSLNTGELFFGEGSRLTVL.

This clone was counted only a few times. J is TRBJ2-5 and V is TRBV6-2 or TRBV6-3, with no clear D. Germline values: CDR1 MNHEY, CDR2 SVGEGT. The CDR3 has 14 amino acids. Trimming pared 2 bases from V and 4 bases from J, leaving 11 bases between. The chain's CDR3 is CASSYINRGETQYF. DNA for the CDR3: TGTGCCAGCAGTTACATCAACAGAGGAGAGACCCAGTACTTC.

This chain links TRBV20-1 with TRBJ2-3; D is perhaps TRBD1 (6 bases). This CDR3 is built from 16 residues. Germline-derived CDR1 and CDR2 are DFQATT and SNEGSKA (reference sequence). Between the trimmed V and J ends, which lost 3 bases and 10 bases, there was a span of 26 bases. CDR3: CSASGPKTWTDWSQYF. The CDR3 region has the DNA TGCAGTGCTAGTGGCCCTAAAACCTGGACAGATTGGTCGCAGTATTTT.

The chain links TRBV5-5 to TRBJ1-2; D is undetermined. The germline CDR1 and CDR2 sequences are SGHKS and YYEKEE (reference sequence). V gave up 5 bases and J gave up 8 bases, with 16 bases separating them. CDR3 size: 13 residues. CDR3 amino acids: CASRFAGGGGYTF. CDR3 nucleotide sequence: TGTGCCAGCAGATTTGCGGGAGGAGGGGGCTACACCTTC.

The chain has TRBV10-3 and TRBJ1-1; D remains unclear. V lost 3 bases to trimming and J lost 5 bases, with 19 bases between them. Germline V gene lookup returns CDR1 ENHRY and CDR2 SYGVKD. The length of the CDR3 is 16 residues. CDR3 region: CAISEDGRGGWTEAFF. In DNA form, the CDR3 reads TGTGCCATCAGTGAAGACGGCCGGGGAGGTTGGACTGAAGCTTTCTTT.

The gene calls are TRBV4-3 and TRBJ2-1; TRBD2 matches at 8 bases. The germline CDR1 and CDR2 sequences are LGHNA and YSLEER. The CDR3 extends over 17 amino acids. The ends lost 2 bases at V and 8 bases at J; junction bases unmatched: 14. The CDR3 region is CASSQNRGGGTGYEQFF. In nucleotides, the CDR3 is TGCGCCAGCAGCCAAAACCGCGGCGGGGGGACGGGGTATGAGCAGTTCTTC.

This chain joins TRBV7-9 and TRBJ1-6, with D tentatively TRBD1 (5 bases). V was trimmed by 6 bases and J by 8 bases, leaving 14 bases between them. The CDR3 has 14 residues. Per the germline V gene, CDR1 is SEHNR and CDR2 is FQNEAQ (reference sequence). The CDR3 nucleotides are TGTGCCAGCAGTCCGTCCCGAGGGGATTCACCCCTCCACTTT. It translates to CASSPSRGDSPLHF. Looking up the rest from reference TRBV7-9 and TRBJ1-6 gives the full variable domain: DTGVSQNPRHKITKRGQNVTFRCDPISEHNRLYWYRQTLGQGPEFLTYFQNEAQLEKSRLLSDRFSAERPKGSFSTLEIQRTEQGDSAMYLCASSPSRGDSPLHFGNGTRLTVT.

J is TRBJ2-1 and V is TRBV10-3, with D unresolved. CDR3 length: 13 amino acids. V was pared by 3 bases and J by 8 bases, with 11 bases between. CDR1 is ENHRY, CDR2 SYGVKD, per germline. The DNA of the CDR3 is TGTGCCATCAGTGACTACCTAAGGGATGAGCAGTTCTTC. As protein: CAISDYLRDEQFF.

The DNA for the CDR3 is TGTGCCACCAGTGAGGGGGTTTACGAGCAGTACGTC. Amino acids: CATSEGVYEQYV. The chain joins TRBV24-1 to TRBJ2-7, with D possibly being TRBD1 or TRBD2 (5 bases each). CDR3 length: 12 residues. Germline V CDR1 and CDR2: KGHDR, SFDVKD. The germline V and J ends were trimmed by 4 bases and 4 bases, with 7 bases remaining between them.